The clone carrying this T cell receptor (beta chain) was found a few times. Its antigen remains unidentified. This sample was included in a study of T cells after yellow fever vaccination. Study-level background: SMART-Seq v4 Ultra Low Input handled preparation of low-cell-number fractions.

TCRdb processed the 5' RACE reads anew with MiXCR; each CDR3 protein has one entry. Of 450,000 to 550,000 distinct CDR3 sequences in the sample, around a fifth were seen once. Regarding the study as a whole: Abundant bulk-population clonotypes could contaminate the FACS-sorted repertoires. On re-exposure, the response was weaker but peaked faster, at day 5 versus 15.

Germline CDR1 reads DFQATT; CDR2 reads SNEGSKA (reference sequence). This CDR3 has 14 residues. The V gene lost 4 bases and the J gene lost 4 bases, with 16 bases spanning the gap. The sequencing here drew on PBMCs, taken roughly 23 days after the first yellow fever vaccination. The rearrangement uses TRBV20-1 and TRBJ1-2; D is unclear. This sequence was found in a man aged 18 to 29 who received the YFV17D yellow fever vaccine. CDR3 DNA: TGCAGTGCTAAGCACTGGGTAATTAGCTATGGCTACACCTTC. Amino acid sequence: CSAKHWVISYGYTF.